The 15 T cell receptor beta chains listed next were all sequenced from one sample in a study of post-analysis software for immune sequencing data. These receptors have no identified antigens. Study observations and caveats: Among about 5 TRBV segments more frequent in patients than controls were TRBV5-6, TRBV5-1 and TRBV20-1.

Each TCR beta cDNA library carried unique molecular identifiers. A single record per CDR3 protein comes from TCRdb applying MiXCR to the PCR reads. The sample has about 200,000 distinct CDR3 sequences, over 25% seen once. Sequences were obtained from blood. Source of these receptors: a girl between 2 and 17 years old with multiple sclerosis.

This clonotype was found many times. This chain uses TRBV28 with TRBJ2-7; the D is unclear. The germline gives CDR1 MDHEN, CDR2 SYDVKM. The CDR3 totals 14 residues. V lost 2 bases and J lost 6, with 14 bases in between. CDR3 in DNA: TGTGCCAGCAGTTTAATGCCCCTTGGGCGCGAGCAGTACTTC. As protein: CASSLMPLGREQYF.

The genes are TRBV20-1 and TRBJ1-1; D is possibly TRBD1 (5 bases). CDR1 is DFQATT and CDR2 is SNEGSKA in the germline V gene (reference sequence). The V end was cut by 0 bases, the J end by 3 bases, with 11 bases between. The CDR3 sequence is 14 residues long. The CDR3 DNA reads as TGCAGTGCTAGAGAGGGGGTCCATGACACTGAAGCTTTCTTT. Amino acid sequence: CSAREGVHDTEAFF.

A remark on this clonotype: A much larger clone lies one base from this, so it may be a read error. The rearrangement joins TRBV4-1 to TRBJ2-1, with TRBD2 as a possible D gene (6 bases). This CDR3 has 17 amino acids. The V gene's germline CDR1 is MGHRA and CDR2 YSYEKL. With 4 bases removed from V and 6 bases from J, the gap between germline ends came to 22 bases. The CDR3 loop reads CASSRTQNRGTPNEQFF. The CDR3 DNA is TGCGCCAGCAGCCGCACTCAAAATCGCGGGACCCCCAATGAGCAGTTCTTC.

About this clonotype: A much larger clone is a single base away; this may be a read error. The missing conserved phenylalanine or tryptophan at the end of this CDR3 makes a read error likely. The CDR3 DNA follows: TGTGCCAGCAGCCCTACGGACATTCAGTACTGC. Protein sequence: CASSPTDIQYC. The chain carries TRBV7-9 and TRBJ2-4; D gene ambiguous. The CDR3 runs to 11 residues. The V end was cut by 5 bases, the J end by 8 bases, with 7 bases between. Germline loops: CDR1 SEHNR, CDR2 FQNEAQ (reference sequence).

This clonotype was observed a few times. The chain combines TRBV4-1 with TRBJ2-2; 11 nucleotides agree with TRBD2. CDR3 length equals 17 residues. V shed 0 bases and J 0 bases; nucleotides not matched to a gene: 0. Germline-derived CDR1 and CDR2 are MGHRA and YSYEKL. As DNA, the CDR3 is TGCGCCAGCAGCCAAGAACTAGCGGGGGCGAACACCGGGGAGCTGTTTTTT. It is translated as CASSQELAGANTGELFF.

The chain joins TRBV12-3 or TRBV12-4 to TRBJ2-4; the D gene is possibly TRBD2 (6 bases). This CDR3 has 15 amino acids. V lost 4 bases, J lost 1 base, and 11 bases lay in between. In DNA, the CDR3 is TGTGCCAGCAGTTGGGGGGTGGGGGCCAAAAACATTCAGTACTTC. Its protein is CASSWGVGAKNIQYF.

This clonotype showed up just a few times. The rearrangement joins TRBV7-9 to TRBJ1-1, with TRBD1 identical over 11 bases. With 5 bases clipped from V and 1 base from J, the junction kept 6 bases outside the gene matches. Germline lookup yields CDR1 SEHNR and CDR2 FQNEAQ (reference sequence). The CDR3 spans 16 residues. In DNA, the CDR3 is TGTGCCAGCAGCCCCGCTGGGACAGGGGGGAACACTGAAGCTTTCTTT. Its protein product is CASSPAGTGGNTEAFF.

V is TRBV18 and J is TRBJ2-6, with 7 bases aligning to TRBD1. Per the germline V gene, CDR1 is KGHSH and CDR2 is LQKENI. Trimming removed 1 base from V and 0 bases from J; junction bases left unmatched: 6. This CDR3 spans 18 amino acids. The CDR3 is CASSPQRQGLSGANVLTF. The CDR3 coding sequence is TGTGCCAGCTCACCACAACGACAGGGCCTCTCTGGGGCCAACGTCCTGACTTTC.

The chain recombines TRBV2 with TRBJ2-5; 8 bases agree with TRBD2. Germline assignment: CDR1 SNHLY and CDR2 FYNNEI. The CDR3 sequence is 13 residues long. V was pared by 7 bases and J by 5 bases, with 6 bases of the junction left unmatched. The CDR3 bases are TGTGCCAGCACCCCGGGAGGGGGGGAGACCCAGTACTTC. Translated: CASTPGGGETQYF.

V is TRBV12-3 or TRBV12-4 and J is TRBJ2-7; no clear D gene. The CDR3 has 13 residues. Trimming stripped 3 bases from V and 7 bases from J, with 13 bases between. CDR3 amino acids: CASSFSEVNEQYF. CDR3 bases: TGTGCCAGCAGTTTCTCCGAGGTCAATGAGCAGTACTTC.

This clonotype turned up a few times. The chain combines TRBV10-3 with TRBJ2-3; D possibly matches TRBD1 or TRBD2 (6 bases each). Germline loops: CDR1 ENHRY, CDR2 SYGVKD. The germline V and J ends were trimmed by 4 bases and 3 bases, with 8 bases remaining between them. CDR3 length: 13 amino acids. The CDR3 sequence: CAISVGGTDTQYF. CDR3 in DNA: TGTGCCATCAGTGTAGGGGGGACAGATACGCAGTATTTT.

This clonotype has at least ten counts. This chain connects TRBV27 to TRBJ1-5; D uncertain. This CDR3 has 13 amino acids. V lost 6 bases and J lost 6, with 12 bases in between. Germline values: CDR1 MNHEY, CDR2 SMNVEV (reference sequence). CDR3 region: CASSTRAGQPQHF. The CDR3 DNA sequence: TGTGCCAGCAGCACCAGAGCTGGTCAGCCCCAGCATTTT.

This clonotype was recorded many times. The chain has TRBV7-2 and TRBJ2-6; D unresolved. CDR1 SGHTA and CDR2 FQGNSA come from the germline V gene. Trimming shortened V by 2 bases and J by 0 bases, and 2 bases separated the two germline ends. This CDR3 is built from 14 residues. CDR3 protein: CASSLSSGANVLTF. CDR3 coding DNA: TGTGCCAGCAGCTTAAGCTCTGGGGCCAACGTCCTGACTTTC.

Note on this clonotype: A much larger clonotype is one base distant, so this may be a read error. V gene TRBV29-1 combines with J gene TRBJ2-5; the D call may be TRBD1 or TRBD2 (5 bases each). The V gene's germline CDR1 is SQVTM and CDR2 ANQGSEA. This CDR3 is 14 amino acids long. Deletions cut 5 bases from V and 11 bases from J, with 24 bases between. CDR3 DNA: TGCAGCGTTCTTTCACGGAGGAAGGGGAATGAGCAGTACTTC. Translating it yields CSVLSRRKGNEQYF.

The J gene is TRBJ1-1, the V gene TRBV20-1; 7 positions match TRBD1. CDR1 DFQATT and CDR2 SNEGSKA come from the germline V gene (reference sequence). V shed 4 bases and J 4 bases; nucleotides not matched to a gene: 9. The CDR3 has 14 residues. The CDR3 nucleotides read TGCAGTGCTACCACAGGGGTTGACAGCACTGAAGCTTTCTTT. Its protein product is CSATTGVDSTEAFF.